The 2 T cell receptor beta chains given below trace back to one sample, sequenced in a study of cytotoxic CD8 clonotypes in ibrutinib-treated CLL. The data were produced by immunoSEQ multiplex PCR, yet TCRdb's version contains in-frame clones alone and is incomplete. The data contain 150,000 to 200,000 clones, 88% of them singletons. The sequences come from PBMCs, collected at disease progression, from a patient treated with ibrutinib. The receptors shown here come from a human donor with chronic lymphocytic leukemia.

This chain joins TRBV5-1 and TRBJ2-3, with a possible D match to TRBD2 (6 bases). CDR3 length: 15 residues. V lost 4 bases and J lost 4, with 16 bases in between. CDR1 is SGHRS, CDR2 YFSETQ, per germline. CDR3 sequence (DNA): TGCGCCAGCAGCACCCGGACTACGGGGGCAGATACGCAGTATTTT. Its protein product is CASSTRTTGADTQYF. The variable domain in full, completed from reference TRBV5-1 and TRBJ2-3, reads KAGVTQTPRYLIKTRGQQVTLSCSPISGHRSVSWYQQTPGQGLQFLFEYFSETQRNKGNFPGRFSGRQFSNSRSEMNVSTLELGDSALYLCASSTRTTGADTQYFGPGTRLTVL.

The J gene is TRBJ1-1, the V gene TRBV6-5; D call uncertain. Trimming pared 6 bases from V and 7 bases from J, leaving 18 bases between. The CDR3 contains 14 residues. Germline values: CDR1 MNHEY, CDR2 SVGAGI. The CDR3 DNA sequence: TGTGCCAGCAGACCCTACGACAAGCTCTATGAAGCTTTCTTT. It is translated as CASRPYDKLYEAFF.